The source of this T cell receptor beta chain is a study of cytomegalovirus exposure and HLA in healthy donors. Study-wide findings and caveats: Of the V segments, some could not be distinguished, including TRBV6-2 and TRBV6-3, and were excluded.

The PCR ran on 60 Vbeta and 13 Jbeta primers. The method was immunoSEQ multiplex PCR; TCRdb's version includes in-frame clones alone and lacks a portion of them. The sample lists approximately 160,000 clones; roughly 80% were seen once. V was pared by 4 bases and J by 6 bases, with 9 bases of the junction left unmatched. This CDR3 contains 15 residues. Germline-derived CDR1 and CDR2 are MNHEY and SMNVEV (reference sequence). As regards this clone: The antigen remains unidentified.

The source of this sequence is a human donor in good health. The chain employs TRBV27 and TRBJ2-1; 7 positions match TRBD1. Sequencing was performed on PBMCs. The DNA of the CDR3 is TGTGCCAGCAGTTCCCTAGGGGGCAGTCCCAATGAGCAGTTCTTC. Translation gives CASSSLGGSPNEQFF.